This TCR beta chain was sequenced during a study of T cell responses to AZD1222 COVID-19 vaccine. Whole-study context: Second-dose intervals of approximately 4 or approximately 12 weeks were pooled.

Produced via immunoSEQ multiplex PCR; TCRdb's table is partial and in-frame only. The table lists around 100,000 clones, roughly 90% of them singletons, with 16% in the top ten. V was pared by 0 bases and J by 3 bases, with 3 bases of the junction left unmatched. CDR3 length: 15 amino acids. The germline V gene has CDR1 KGHSH and CDR2 LQKENI. The sequencing used peripheral blood, collected on day 0 of AZD1222 vaccination. This chain uses TRBV18 with TRBJ2-7; 9 bases match TRBD1. The source is an adult in good health. The CDR3 protein is CASSPPGQGGYEQYF. CDR3 sequence (DNA): TGTGCCAGCTCACCACCGGGACAGGGTGGCTACGAGCAGTACTTC.